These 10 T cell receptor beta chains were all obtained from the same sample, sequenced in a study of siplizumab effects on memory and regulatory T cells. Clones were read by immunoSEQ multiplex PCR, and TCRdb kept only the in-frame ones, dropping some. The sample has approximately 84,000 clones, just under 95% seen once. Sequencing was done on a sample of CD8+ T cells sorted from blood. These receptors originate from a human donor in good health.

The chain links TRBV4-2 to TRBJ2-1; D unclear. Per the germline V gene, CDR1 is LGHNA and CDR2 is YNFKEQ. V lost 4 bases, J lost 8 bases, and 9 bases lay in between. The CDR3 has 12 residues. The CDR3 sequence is CASSLDLHEQFF. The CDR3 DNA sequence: TGTGCCAGCAGCCTTGACTTGCATGAGCAGTTCTTC.

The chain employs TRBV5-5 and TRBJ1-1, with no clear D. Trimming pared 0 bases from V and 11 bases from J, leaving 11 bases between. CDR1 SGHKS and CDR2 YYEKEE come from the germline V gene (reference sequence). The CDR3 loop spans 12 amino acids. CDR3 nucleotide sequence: TGTGCCAGCAGCTTGGGGGCTCAGAGTGCTTTCTTT. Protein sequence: CASSLGAQSAFF.

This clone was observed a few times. CDR3 DNA sequence: TGTGCCAGCAGCCAATCTCATCAGGGCGAGAACACTGAAGCTTTCTTT. Residues: CASSQSHQGENTEAFF. The rearrangement links TRBV16 to TRBJ1-1, with D possibly matching TRBD1 (5 bases). The CDR3 has 16 residues. V was trimmed by 0 bases and J by 1 base, leaving 12 bases between them. Germline assignment: CDR1 KGHSY and CDR2 FQNENV. Supplemented by reference TRBV16 and TRBJ1-1, the full variable domain reads GEEVAQTPKHLVRGEGQKAKLYCAPIKGHSYVFWYQQVLKNEFKFLISFQNENVFDETGMPKERFSAKCLPNSPCSLEIQATKLEDSAVYFCASSQSHQGENTEAFFGQGTRLTVV.

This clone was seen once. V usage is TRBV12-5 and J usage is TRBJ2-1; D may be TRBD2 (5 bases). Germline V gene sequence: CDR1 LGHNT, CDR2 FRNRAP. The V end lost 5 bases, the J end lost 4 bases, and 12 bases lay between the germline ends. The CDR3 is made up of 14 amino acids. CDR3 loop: CASGRARGYNEQFF. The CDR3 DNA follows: TGTGCTAGTGGTCGTGCCCGAGGGTACAATGAGCAGTTCTTC.

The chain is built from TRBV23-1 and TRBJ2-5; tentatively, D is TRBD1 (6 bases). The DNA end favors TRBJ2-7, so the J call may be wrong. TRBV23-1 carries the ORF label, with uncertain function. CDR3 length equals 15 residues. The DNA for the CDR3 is TGCGCCAGCAGTCAATCAGCGGACAGCTCCTACGAGCAGTACTTC. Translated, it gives CASSQSADSSYEQYF.

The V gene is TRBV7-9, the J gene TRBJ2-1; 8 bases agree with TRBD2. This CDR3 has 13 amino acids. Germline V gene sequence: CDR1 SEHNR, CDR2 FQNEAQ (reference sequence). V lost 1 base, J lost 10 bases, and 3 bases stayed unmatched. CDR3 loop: CASSLGGLGEQFF. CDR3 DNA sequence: TGTGCCAGCAGCTTAGGGGGACTAGGCGAGCAGTTCTTC.

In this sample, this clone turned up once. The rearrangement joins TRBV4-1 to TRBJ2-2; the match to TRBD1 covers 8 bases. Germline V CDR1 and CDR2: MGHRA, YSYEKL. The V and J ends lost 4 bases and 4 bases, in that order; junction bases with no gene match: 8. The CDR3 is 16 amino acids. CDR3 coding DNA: TGCGCCAGCAGCCCCCATTCAGGGGGCCCCACCGGGGAGCTGTTTTTT. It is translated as CASSPHSGGPTGELFF.

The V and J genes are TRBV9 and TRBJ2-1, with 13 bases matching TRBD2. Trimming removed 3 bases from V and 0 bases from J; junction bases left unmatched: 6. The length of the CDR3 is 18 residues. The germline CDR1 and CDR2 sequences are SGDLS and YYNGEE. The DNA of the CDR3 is TGTGCCAGCAGCGGAGGGACTAGCGGGACGAGCTCCTACAATGAGCAGTTCTTC. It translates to CASSGGTSGTSSYNEQFF.

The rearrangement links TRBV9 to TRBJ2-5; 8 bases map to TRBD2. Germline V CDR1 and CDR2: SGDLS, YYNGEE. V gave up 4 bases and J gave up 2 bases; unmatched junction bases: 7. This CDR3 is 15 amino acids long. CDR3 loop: CASSFTLAEQETQYF. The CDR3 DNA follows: TGTGCCAGCAGCTTCACACTAGCGGAGCAAGAGACCCAGTACTTC. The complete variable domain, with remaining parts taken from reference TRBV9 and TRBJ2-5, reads DSGVTQTPKHLITATGQRVTLRCSPRSGDLSVYWYQQSLDQGLQFLIQYYNGEERAKGNILERFSAQQFPDLHSELNLSSLELGDSALYFCASSFTLAEQETQYFGPGTRLLVL.

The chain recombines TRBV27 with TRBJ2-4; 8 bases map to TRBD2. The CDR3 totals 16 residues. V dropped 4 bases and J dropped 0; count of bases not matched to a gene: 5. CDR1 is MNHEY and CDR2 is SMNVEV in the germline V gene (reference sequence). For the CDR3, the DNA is TGTGCCAGCAGTTCTCGGGAGGGTCTAGCCAAAAACATTCAGTACTTC. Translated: CASSSREGLAKNIQYF.